These 31 T cell receptor beta chains share one sample of origin, sequenced in a study of human versus mouse CDR3 diversity and MHC coevolution. Assay: immunoSEQ multiplex PCR; the TCRdb copy retains only in-frame clones and omits some. Seen here are about 81,000 clones, around 95% observed once, and the top ten hold over 1.3%. Sequenced: naive CD4+ T cells from blood. Subset given: CD45RO-negative CD62L-positive naive CD4 T cells. These receptors were obtained from a person aged 30 to 69 in good health.

This clone appeared once. V gene TRBV7-3 combines with J gene TRBJ2-2; 9 bases agree with TRBD1. The V and J ends lost 2 bases and 3 bases, in that order; junction bases with no gene match: 1. The germline gives CDR1 SGHTA, CDR2 FQGTGA. This CDR3 is 15 amino acids long. CDR3 residues: CASSLRQGDTGELFF. As DNA, the CDR3 is TGTGCCAGCAGCTTACGACAGGGGGACACCGGGGAGCTGTTTTTT.

V is TRBV2 and J is TRBJ2-2; 8 nucleotides match TRBD2. The CDR3 is 14 residues long. The V and J ends lost 6 bases and 6 bases, in that order; junction bases with no gene match: 6. CDR1 and CDR2 (germline): SNHLY, FYNNEI. CDR3 loop: CASSLGGASGELFF. The CDR3 DNA sequence: TGTGCCAGCAGCCTCGGGGGGGCCTCCGGGGAGCTGTTTTTT.

The count of this clone is one. This chain connects TRBV5-1 to TRBJ2-3, with TRBD2 matching over 8 bases. The V gene end was trimmed by 4 bases and the J gene end by 0 bases; junction bases not matched to a gene: 7. Germline V gene lookup returns CDR1 SGHRS and CDR2 YFSETQ. The CDR3 runs to 16 residues. The CDR3 DNA follows: TGCGCCAGCAGCCCCTATAGCGGGGCTAGCACAGATACGCAGTATTTT. Translation: CASSPYSGASTDTQYF.

The J gene is TRBJ2-5, the V gene TRBV10-3, with D possibly being TRBD1 (5 bases). Near its end, the DNA agrees better with TRBJ2-7, so the J call may be wrong. This CDR3 is 15 amino acids long. Germline V gene lookup returns CDR1 ENHRY and CDR2 SYGVKD. This CDR3 reads CAISESSAGQGEQYF. As DNA, the CDR3 is TGTGCCATCAGTGAGTCGAGTGCAGGGCAGGGCGAGCAGTACTTC.

The chain recombines TRBV18 with TRBJ1-5; 12 bases are a match to TRBD1. Germline V gives CDR1 KGHSH, CDR2 LQKENI. V gave up 3 bases and J gave up 3 bases; unmatched junction bases: 6. CDR3 length equals 17 residues. Here the CDR3 reads CASSPGQGAMNNQPQHF. CDR3 coding DNA: TGTGCCAGCTCACCGGGACAGGGGGCGATGAACAATCAGCCCCAGCATTTT.

The chain recombines TRBV7-3 with TRBJ2-5; 9 bases align to TRBD2. This CDR3 comprises 16 residues. V lost 1 base to trimming and J lost 2 bases; unmatched junction nucleotides: 5. Germline V gene lookup returns CDR1 SGHTA and CDR2 FQGTGA. The CDR3 sequence: CASSLSGGGIQETQYF. CDR3 in DNA: TGTGCCAGCAGCTTAAGCGGGGGGGGGATACAAGAGACCCAGTACTTC. The entire variable domain, with the rest obtained from reference TRBV7-3 and TRBJ2-5, is as follows: GAGVSQTPSNKVTEKGKYVELRCDPISGHTALYWYRQSLGQGPEFLIYFQGTGAADDSGLPNDRFFAVRPEGSVSTLKIQRTERGDSAVYLCASSLSGGGIQETQYFGPGTRLLVL.

The chain has TRBV6-1 and TRBJ1-2; 7 bases are a match to TRBD1. The CDR3 totals 13 residues. The germline CDR1 and CDR2 sequences are MNHNS and SASEGT. Trimming took 6 bases from V and 4 from J; bases not matched to a gene: 5. CDR3 nucleotides: TGTGCCAGCAGCGGAGACAGGGTCTATGGCTACACCTTC. It is translated as CASSGDRVYGYTF.

The chain carries TRBV11-3 and TRBJ2-1; 14 bases line up with TRBD2. Germline values: CDR1 SGHNT, CDR2 YENEEA. Unmatched junction bases numbered 10, after V lost 5 bases and J lost 7 bases. The CDR3 runs to 17 residues. CDR3 sequence: CASSLVVGTSGGNEQFF. The DNA of the CDR3 is TGTGCCAGCAGCCTAGTAGTGGGGACTAGCGGGGGTAATGAGCAGTTCTTC.

The gene calls are TRBV10-3 and TRBJ2-7, with 11 bases aligning to TRBD2. CDR1 ENHRY and CDR2 SYGVKD come from the germline V gene. The junction had 13 bases not matched to a gene; V was cut back by 3 bases and J by 3 bases. This CDR3 contains 18 residues. The CDR3 spells CAISDVSGTSGKNYEQYF. Here the CDR3 DNA reads TGTGCCATCAGTGATGTCAGCGGGACTAGCGGAAAAAACTACGAGCAGTACTTC.

The rearrangement joins TRBV10-3 to TRBJ2-7, with a possible D match to TRBD2 (5 bases). CDR3 length: 13 residues. The V gene lost 7 bases and the J gene lost 2 bases, with 12 bases spanning the gap. Germline V gives CDR1 ENHRY, CDR2 SYGVKD. The CDR3 nucleotides are TGTGCCATCATATCCGGGAAGACCTACGAGCAGTACTTC. As protein: CAIISGKTYEQYF.

The chain couples TRBV18 to TRBJ2-5; 10 bases line up with TRBD1. Germline lookup yields CDR1 KGHSH and CDR2 LQKENI. There are 17 residues in the CDR3. V was pared by 3 bases and J by 5 bases, with 12 bases of the junction left unmatched. The CDR3 here is CASSPLTGTGAWETQYF. The DNA for the CDR3 is TGTGCCAGCTCACCTTTGACCGGGACAGGGGCCTGGGAGACCCAGTACTTC.

In DNA form, the CDR3 reads TGCGCCAGCGGCGAAGGAGCGGGGGGAAGCGAGACCCAGTACTTC. Translating gives CASGEGAGGSETQYF. This sequence joins TRBV5-1 and TRBJ2-5; 9 bases agree with TRBD2. Germline V gene lookup returns CDR1 SGHRS and CDR2 YFSETQ. Trimming cost V 7 bases and J 5 bases; bases outside gene matches: 12. CDR3 length equals 15 residues. The whole variable domain, filled in from reference TRBV5-1 and TRBJ2-5, reads KAGVTQTPRYLIKTRGQQVTLSCSPISGHRSVSWYQQTPGQGLQFLFEYFSETQRNKGNFPGRFSGRQFSNSRSEMNVSTLELGDSALYLCASGEGAGGSETQYFGPGTRLLVL.

The chain has TRBV10-3 and TRBJ2-7, with a possible D match to TRBD1 (6 bases). The CDR3 loop spans 14 amino acids. Germline CDR1 reads ENHRY; CDR2 reads SYGVKD. The V end was cut by 2 bases, the J end by 1 base, with 9 bases between. CDR3 in DNA: TGTGCCATCAGTGAGATAGGACAGTCCTACGAGCAGTACTTC. Translation: CAISEIGQSYEQYF.

CDR3 in amino acids: CASSRQGNTEAFF. The DNA of the CDR3 is TGTGCCAGCAGCAGACAGGGGAACACTGAAGCTTTCTTT. The V gene is TRBV11-3, the J gene TRBJ1-1; TRBD1 matches at 7 bases. The CDR3 has 13 amino acids. Germline V gene lookup returns CDR1 SGHNT and CDR2 YENEEA. Losses at the gene ends were 5 bases for V and 1 base for J; bases not matched to a gene: 1.

The chain has TRBV7-2 and TRBJ2-3; the match to TRBD2 covers 9 bases. Germline trimming cut 4 bases from V and 1 base from J; bases unmatched to any gene: 3. This CDR3 is 15 amino acids long. Germline V gene sequence: CDR1 SGHTA, CDR2 FQGNSA. The CDR3: CASSSRLAGTDTQYF. Written as DNA, the CDR3 is TGTGCCAGCAGCTCCAGACTAGCGGGCACAGATACGCAGTATTTT.

The chain employs TRBV18 and TRBJ2-2, with 12 positions matching TRBD2. V dropped 6 bases and J dropped 1; count of bases not matched to a gene: 12. The CDR3 contains 19 residues. Germline V gives CDR1 KGHSH, CDR2 LQKENI. In DNA, the CDR3 is TGTGCCAGCTCCCGCCGGGAACTAGCGGGAGGCTTGAACACCGGGGAGCTGTTTTTT. As protein: CASSRRELAGGLNTGELFF. The whole variable domain, remainder taken from reference TRBV18 and TRBJ2-2, is NAGVMQNPRHLVRRRGQEARLRCSPMKGHSHVYWYRQLPEEGLKFMVYLQKENIIDESGMPKERFSAEFPKEGPSILRIQQVVRGDSAAYFCASSRRELAGGLNTGELFFGEGSRLTVL.

This clone was observed once. CDR3 loop: CASSPPNGGETQYF. CDR3 DNA: TGTGCCAGCTCACCACCAAATGGAGGAGAGACCCAGTACTTC. V usage is TRBV18 and J usage is TRBJ2-5; maybe TRBD2 (5 bases). The CDR3 loop spans 14 amino acids. With 0 bases removed from V and 4 bases from J, the gap between germline ends came to 9 bases. The germline V gene encodes CDR1 KGHSH and CDR2 LQKENI.

This rearrangement joins TRBV28 to TRBJ1-3; 10 positions agree with TRBD1. Unmatched junction bases numbered 6, after V lost 6 bases and J lost 7 bases. This CDR3 has 14 residues. Germline CDR1 and CDR2: MDHEN and SYDVKM. This CDR3 is CASRGQGGRNTIYF. The CDR3 DNA reads TGTGCCAGCAGAGGACAGGGGGGTCGCAACACCATATATTTT.

V and J are TRBV11-2 and TRBJ2-2; D is uncertain. The CDR3 length is 16 residues. CDR1 and CDR2 from the germline V gene are SGHAT and FQNNGV. V dropped 0 bases and J dropped 3 bases, with 11 bases sitting between them. The CDR3 DNA reads as TGTGCCAGCAGCTTAGAGGGCAGATCGTACACCGGGGAGCTGTTTTTT. Protein: CASSLEGRSYTGELFF.

The chain couples TRBV29-1 to TRBJ2-1; D perhaps matches TRBD2 (5 bases). CDR1 SQVTM and CDR2 ANQGSEA come from the germline V gene. V was pared by 1 base and J by 0 bases, with 10 bases between. CDR3 length equals 15 residues. CDR3 sequence reads: CSVEGTQNSYNEQFF. In DNA, the CDR3 is TGCAGCGTTGAAGGGACTCAGAACTCCTACAATGAGCAGTTCTTC.

The J gene is TRBJ2-1, the V gene TRBV5-1, with TRBD2 matching over 8 bases. The CDR3 totals 14 residues. After removal of 4 bases from V and 9 bases from J, the junction contained 9 bases not matched to a gene. The germline V gene encodes CDR1 SGHRS and CDR2 YFSETQ. CDR3 in DNA: TGCGCCAGCAGCCTGGAGCGGGAGTGGGGTGAGCAGTTCTTC. Protein: CASSLEREWGEQFF.

This clone appeared once. The chain joins TRBV5-1 to TRBJ2-3; the match to TRBD2 covers 12 bases. V lost 6 bases, J lost 5 bases, and 7 bases stayed unmatched. This CDR3 is built from 15 residues. Germline V gene sequence: CDR1 SGHRS, CDR2 YFSETQ. CDR3 DNA sequence: TGCGCCAGCACCGAACTAGCGGGGGGCGGAGATACGCAGTATTTT. Its translation is CASTELAGGGDTQYF. The variable domain in full, with the rest retrieved from reference TRBV5-1 and TRBJ2-3, is KAGVTQTPRYLIKTRGQQVTLSCSPISGHRSVSWYQQTPGQGLQFLFEYFSETQRNKGNFPGRFSGRQFSNSRSEMNVSTLELGDSALYLCASTELAGGGDTQYFGPGTRLTVL.

The rearrangement joins TRBV5-1 to TRBJ2-5, with 9 bases that match TRBD2. V was pared by 2 bases and J by 3 bases, with 5 bases of the junction left unmatched. The CDR3 runs 15 residues. Per germline, CDR1 SGHRS and CDR2 YFSETQ. The CDR3 spells CASSFSASGKETQYF. The DNA for the CDR3 is TGCGCCAGCAGCTTTTCGGCTAGCGGGAAAGAGACCCAGTACTTC.

The chain has TRBV27 and TRBJ2-7; TRBD2 aligns across 11 bases. Germline V gene data show CDR1 as MNHEY and CDR2 as SMNVEV (reference sequence). There are 15 residues in the CDR3. V shed 4 bases and J 1 base; nucleotides not matched to a gene: 3. The CDR3 DNA reads as TGTGCCAGCAGTTCTGGACTAGCGGGTTCCTACGAGCAGTACTTC. It codes for CASSSGLAGSYEQYF.

The chain joins TRBV7-9 to TRBJ1-5; D may be TRBD1 (6 bases). V was pared by 5 bases and J by 3 bases, with 14 bases between. The CDR3 spans 15 residues. Germline loops: CDR1 SEHNR, CDR2 FQNEAQ (reference sequence). CDR3: CASSGRRDINQPQHF. In DNA, the CDR3 is TGTGCCAGCAGCGGGCGCCGGGACATCAATCAGCCCCAGCATTTT.

The rearrangement joins TRBV9 to TRBJ1-2; 8 bases fit TRBD1. V trimming: 3 bases; J trimming: 7 bases; junction bases outside the gene matches: 8. CDR1 is SGDLS and CDR2 is YYNGEE in the germline V gene. The CDR3 sequence is 14 residues long. The CDR3 DNA sequence: TGTGCCAGCAGCGGAACGACAGGGGCTGGTGGCTACACCTTC. Amino acid sequence: CASSGTTGAGGYTF. Drawing the rest from reference TRBV9 and TRBJ1-2, the complete variable domain is DSGVTQTPKHLITATGQRVTLRCSPRSGDLSVYWYQQSLDQGLQFLIQYYNGEERAKGNILERFSAQQFPDLHSELNLSSLELGDSALYFCASSGTTGAGGYTFGSGTRLTVV.

This clone was seen once. This chain uses TRBV29-1 with TRBJ1-5, with 10 positions matching TRBD1. Trimming at V came to 4 bases and at J to 6 bases, leaving 3 bases not matched to a gene. The CDR3 extends over 13 amino acids. In germline, CDR1 is SQVTM, CDR2 ANQGSEA. CDR3 sequence (DNA): TGCAGCGTTGTGGGGGACAGGGGTCAGCCCCAGCATTTT. Encoded protein: CSVVGDRGQPQHF.

V usage is TRBV7-2 and J usage is TRBJ2-7; 11 bases map to TRBD1. Unmatched junction bases numbered 4, after V lost 5 bases and J lost 4 bases. The CDR3 is 14 residues long. From germline, CDR1 is SGHTA and CDR2 FQGNSA. The CDR3 region has the DNA TGTGCCAGCAGCCCCGGGGACAGGGGGTACGAGCAGTACTTC. Encoded protein: CASSPGDRGYEQYF.

The chain couples TRBV19 to TRBJ2-7, with D maybe TRBD1 (6 bases). This CDR3 comprises 14 residues. Trimming stripped 4 bases from V and 3 bases from J, with 13 bases between. The germline gives CDR1 LNHDA, CDR2 SQIVND (reference sequence). The CDR3 is CASSTSGTYYEQYF. CDR3 DNA: TGTGCCAGTAGTACATCCGGGACATACTACGAGCAGTACTTC.

The V and J genes are TRBV30 and TRBJ2-1; 14 bases agree with TRBD2. The CDR3 consists of 13 residues. Germline CDR1 GTSNPN, CDR2 SVGIG (reference sequence). Germline trimming cut 5 bases from V and 9 bases from J; bases unmatched to any gene: 3. CDR3 DNA sequence: TGTGCCTGGGGACTAGCGGGGGGTGGTGAGCAGTTCTTC. Translation gives CAWGLAGGGEQFF.

The chain is built from TRBV12-5 and TRBJ1-2; D remains unclear. This CDR3 spans 12 amino acids. Trimming pared 4 bases from V and 8 bases from J, leaving 11 bases between. Germline lookup yields CDR1 LGHNT and CDR2 FRNRAP. CDR3 in amino acids: CASGSRPEGYTF. The CDR3 DNA reads TGTGCTAGTGGTTCTAGGCCGGAGGGCTACACCTTC. Variable domain in full (rest from reference TRBV12-5 and TRBJ1-2): DARVTQTPRHKVTEMGQEVTMRCQPILGHNTVFWYRQTMMQGLELLAYFRNRAPLDDSGMPKDRFSAEMPDATLATLKIQPSEPRDSAVYFCASGSRPEGYTFGSGTRLTVV.